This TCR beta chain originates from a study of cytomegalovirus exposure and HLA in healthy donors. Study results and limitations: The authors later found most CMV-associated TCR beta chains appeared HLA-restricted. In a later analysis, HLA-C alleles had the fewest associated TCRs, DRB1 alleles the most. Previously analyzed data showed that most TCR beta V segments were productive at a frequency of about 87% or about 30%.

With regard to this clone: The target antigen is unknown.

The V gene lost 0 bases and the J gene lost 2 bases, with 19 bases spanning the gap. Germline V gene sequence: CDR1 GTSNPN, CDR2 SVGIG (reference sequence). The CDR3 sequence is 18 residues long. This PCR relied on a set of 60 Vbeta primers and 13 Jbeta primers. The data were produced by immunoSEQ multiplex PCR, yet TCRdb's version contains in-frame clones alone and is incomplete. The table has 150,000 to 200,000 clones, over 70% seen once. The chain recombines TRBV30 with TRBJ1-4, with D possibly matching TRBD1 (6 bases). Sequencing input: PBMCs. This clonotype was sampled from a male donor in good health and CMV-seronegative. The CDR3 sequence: CAWSVQGSEVRTNEKLFF. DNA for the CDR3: TGTGCCTGGAGTGTACAGGGCTCCGAGGTTCGGACTAATGAAAAACTGTTTTTT.